Listed here are 20 T cell receptor beta chains from one sample, sequenced in a study of CD8+CD57+ T cells in acquired aplastic anemia. CD8+CD57+ cell expansion had been shown by flow cytometry in patients chosen for sequencing. CDR3 and TCR beta VDJ profiling relied on genomic DNA as the template. From the reads, TCRdb called clonotypes with MiXCR, one entry per CDR3 protein. The sample shows around 430,000 distinct CDR3 sequences, roughly 34% of them seen only once. Sequenced: sorted CD4+, CD8+, or CD8+CD57+ T cells (not recorded which) from PBMCs. Receptors originate from a human donor with aplastic anemia.

Only one count was recorded for this clonotype. Just one base apart from a much larger clone, this may be a read error. The chain carries TRBV20-1 and TRBJ1-2; 8 bases agree with TRBD1. The length of the CDR3 is 12 residues. CDR1 is DFQATT and CDR2 is SNEGSKA in the germline V gene (reference sequence). CDR3 protein: CTPTGANYGYTF. CDR3 nucleotide sequence: TGCACTCCGACAGGGGCTAACTATGGCTACACCTTC.

CDR3 sequence (DNA): TGCGCCAGCAGCTCGCAGGGACTAGCGGAAAACATTCAGTACTTC. It codes for CASSSQGLAENIQYF. The chain carries TRBV5-1 and TRBJ2-4; the match to TRBD2 covers 11 bases. The ends lost 3 bases at V and 5 bases at J; junction bases unmatched: 4. The CDR3 runs to 15 residues. Germline CDR1 is SGHRS and CDR2 is YFSETQ.

This clonotype has ten or more counts. The gene calls are TRBV25-1 and TRBJ2-5, with 7 bases fitting TRBD1. The CDR3 covers 13 residues. Germline CDR1 MGHDK, CDR2 SYGVNS. V was pared by 7 bases and J by 2 bases, with 4 bases of the junction left unmatched. The CDR3 region is CASNQGQQETQYF. Written as DNA, the CDR3 is TGTGCCAGCAACCAGGGACAGCAAGAGACCCAGTACTTC.

The chain recombines TRBV6-5 with TRBJ2-5; tentatively, D is TRBD1 or TRBD2 (5 bases each). Trimming left V 10 bases short and J 5 bases short, with 14 bases between. This CDR3 comprises 12 residues. The germline CDR1 and CDR2 sequences are MNHEY and SVGAGI. As DNA, the CDR3 is TGTGCCACCCGTTCGGGGCCGGAGACCCAGTACTTC. It specifies CATRSGPETQYF.

The gene calls are TRBV20-1 and TRBJ2-4, with D possibly matching TRBD2 (5 bases). V lost 3 bases and J lost 10, with 16 bases in between. CDR3 length: 13 residues. CDR1 is DFQATT, CDR2 SNEGSKA, per germline (reference sequence). CDR3 amino acids: CSASPQRARIQYF. As DNA, the CDR3 is TGCAGTGCTAGTCCTCAGAGGGCGAGGATTCAGTACTTC.

This clonotype was counted only a few times. The chain couples TRBV5-4 to TRBJ2-3, with 7 bases matching TRBD1. V was pared by 4 bases and J by 1 base, with 3 bases of the junction left unmatched. This CDR3 is built from 14 residues. The germline gives CDR1 SGHNT, CDR2 YYREEE (reference sequence). The CDR3 protein is CASSLGTGTDTQYF. CDR3 nucleotides: TGTGCCAGCAGCCTCGGGACAGGCACAGATACGCAGTATTTT.

This clonotype was observed once. The chain links TRBV2 to TRBJ1-2, with 8 nucleotides matching TRBD1. The CDR3 covers 14 residues. V trimming: 7 bases; J trimming: 5 bases; junction bases outside the gene matches: 9. CDR1 SNHLY and CDR2 FYNNEI come from the germline V gene. CDR3 DNA: TGTGCCAGCAAGGGGGCCCAGGGGGCTTATGGCTACACCTTC. Amino acids: CASKGAQGAYGYTF.

This clonotype was seen once. Its ends do not fully match the called genes, so a read error is possible. V and J are TRBV6-1 and TRBJ2-7; 10 bases are a match to TRBD1. Germline V gene data show CDR1 as MNHNS and CDR2 as SASEGT. The CDR3 totals 13 residues. CDR3 loop: CASLRTGGTEQCF. The CDR3 nucleotides are TGTGCCAGCCTCCGGACAGGGGGGACCGAGCAGTGCTTC.

About this clonotype itself: One junction end disagrees with the germline gene, perhaps due to a read error. The rearrangement links TRBV2 to TRBJ2-6; no clear D gene. The length of the CDR3 is 16 residues. Germline CDR1 reads SNHLY; CDR2 reads FYNNEI. This CDR3 reads CASRELRSSGANVLTF. In DNA form, the CDR3 reads TGTGCCAGCCGTGAACTTCGTTCCTCTGGGGCCAACGTCCTGACTTTC.

This clonotype was counted only a few times. The chain joins TRBV6-1 to TRBJ1-1; possible D gene TRBD1, 5 bases. The germline V gene encodes CDR1 MNHNS and CDR2 SASEGT. The V end lost 10 bases, the J end lost 4 bases, and 13 bases lay between the germline ends. The CDR3 is 12 amino acids. CDR3 nucleotides: TGTGCCACCGAGGGAGACAGCACTGAAGCTTTCTTT. Its protein product is CATEGDSTEAFF.

A few counts support this clonotype. This rearrangement joins TRBV5-1 to TRBJ1-5, with D perhaps TRBD1 (6 bases). This CDR3 has 18 amino acids. Per the germline V gene, CDR1 is SGHRS and CDR2 is YFSETQ. The V end lost 7 bases, the J end lost 2 bases, and 25 bases lay between the germline ends. The CDR3 bases are TGCGCCAGCCCCCCGGAAGACAGGCCTCAGAGGCGCAATCAGCCCCAGCATTTT. It is translated as CASPPEDRPQRRNQPQHF.

J is TRBJ2-1 and V is TRBV11-2; D not resolved. V lost 5 bases to trimming and J lost 5 bases, with 16 bases between them. The CDR3 length is 15 residues. Germline loops: CDR1 SGHAT, CDR2 FQNNGV. The CDR3 DNA reads TGTGCCAGCAGCGAGCCCCAAAGTTGGAACAATGAGCAGTTCTTC. Its translation is CASSEPQSWNNEQFF. The full variable domain, rest sourced from reference TRBV11-2 and TRBJ2-1, is EAGVAQSPRYKIIEKRQSVAFWCNPISGHATLYWYQQILGQGPKLLIQFQNNGVVDDSQLPKDRFSAERLKGVDSTLKIQPAKLEDSAVYLCASSEPQSWNNEQFFGPGTRLTVL.

A remark on this clonotype: This may be a read error: a much more frequent sequence differs by one nucleotide. The chain has TRBV19 and TRBJ2-5, with TRBD1 identical over 8 bases. CDR1 is LNHDA and CDR2 is SQIVND in the germline V gene (reference sequence). This CDR3 is 13 amino acids long. CDR3 amino acids: CTSSVQGVETQYF. CDR3 in DNA: TGTACCAGTAGTGTACAGGGGGTCGAGACCCAGTACTTC.

The sample holds many counts of this clonotype. The chain couples TRBV24-1 to TRBJ1-1; D not resolved. The CDR3 consists of 15 residues. V lost 0 bases to trimming and J lost 0 bases, with 7 bases between them. Germline V gives CDR1 KGHDR, CDR2 SFDVKD. CDR3 sequence reads: CATSDLFSMNTEAFF. CDR3 nucleotides: TGTGCCACCAGTGATTTGTTTTCGATGAACACTGAAGCTTTCTTT.

As concerns this clonotype: Since a much larger clone is just one base distant, this may be a read error. The chain has TRBV20-1 and TRBJ1-5; no clear D. CDR1 is DFQATT, CDR2 SNEGSKA, per germline (reference sequence). The CDR3 consists of 15 residues. Trimming removed 2 bases at V and 1 base at J, with 12 bases between. The CDR3 region has the DNA TGCAGTGCTAGATCGCCCGTTTTAAGCAATCAGCCCCAGCATTTT. The encoded protein is CSARSPVLSNQPQHF.

At least ten counts were recorded for this clonotype. This sequence joins TRBV19 and TRBJ2-3, with D tentatively TRBD1 (6 bases). The CDR3 is made up of 14 amino acids. Germline V gene data show CDR1 as LNHDA and CDR2 as SQIVND (reference sequence). V was pared by 9 bases and J by 4 bases, with 17 bases between. The CDR3 here is CASRTGFWADTQYF. For the CDR3, the DNA is TGTGCCAGCCGTACAGGGTTTTGGGCAGATACGCAGTATTTT. The variable domain in full, with the rest retrieved from reference TRBV19 and TRBJ2-3, is DGGITQSPKYLFRKEGQNVTLSCEQNLNHDAMYWYRQDPGQGLRLIYYSQIVNDFQKGDIAEGYSVSREKKESFPLTVTSAQKNPTAFYLCASRTGFWADTQYFGPGTRLTVL.

A note on this clonotype: Being one base from a much bigger clone, this may be a read error. This chain links TRBV10-3 with TRBJ1-2; 7 positions match TRBD1. The germline CDR1 and CDR2 sequences are ENHRY and SYGVKD. The CDR3 is 13 residues long. The V gene end was trimmed by 5 bases and the J gene end by 5 bases; junction bases not matched to a gene: 5. The DNA for the CDR3 is TGTGCCATCAGTTCCGGGACAGAGTATGGCTACACCTTC. As protein: CAISSGTEYGYTF.

This clonotype was detected only a few times. V is TRBV29-1 and J is TRBJ2-7; no firm D call. The CDR3 spans 12 residues. In germline, CDR1 is SQVTM, CDR2 ANQGSEA. The V and J ends lost 6 bases and 3 bases respectively, with 12 bases between them. The CDR3 region has the DNA TGCAGCGTGGCAGCGACGTACTACGAGCAGTACTTC. Translated: CSVAATYYEQYF.

The rearrangement joins TRBV29-1 to TRBJ2-3; TRBD1 matches 10 bases. Trimming removed 7 bases from V and 3 bases from J; junction bases left unmatched: 4. CDR1 SQVTM and CDR2 ANQGSEA come from the germline V gene. CDR3 length equals 13 residues. The CDR3 DNA follows: TGCAGCGACCGGGACAGGGGTACAGATACGCAGTATTTT. This gives the protein CSDRDRGTDTQYF.

The rearrangement joins TRBV24-1 to TRBJ2-5; TRBD2 matches 7 bases. After removal of 11 bases from V and 2 bases from J, the junction contained 10 bases not matched to a gene. Germline CDR1 and CDR2: KGHDR and SFDVKD. CDR3 length: 14 residues. The CDR3 is CASSQLGGQETQYF. The CDR3 DNA follows: TGTGCCAGCAGCCAACTCGGGGGGCAAGAGACCCAGTACTTC.